The TCR beta chain described here comes from a study of blood T cell repertoires in COVID-19. Overall study context: Specimens from acute and convalescent COVID-19 originated in the United States, Italy and Spain.

The method was immunoSEQ multiplex PCR; TCRdb's version includes in-frame clones alone and lacks a portion of them. The sample consists of hundreds of thousands of clones, about nine tenths of them appearing once. CDR3 length equals 17 residues. Germline V lookup: CDR1 MNHEY, CDR2 SVGEGT. The germline V and J ends were trimmed by 2 bases and 5 bases, with 21 bases remaining between them. Sequenced sample: peripheral blood. The gene calls are TRBV6-2 or TRBV6-3 and TRBJ2-5; no definite D call. The TCR sequence derives from a man aged 50 to 59 with COVID-19, enrolled during active disease. CDR3 bases: TGTGCCAGCAGTTACCCTCATTTCGGCAGGCAGGTGGAGACCCAGTACTTC. This encodes CASSYPHFGRQVETQYF.